The 31 T cell receptor beta chains given below trace back to one sample, sequenced in a study of CD8+CD57+ T cells in acquired aplastic anemia. Those patients picked for sequencing had displayed CD8+CD57+ cell expansion on flow cytometry. Genomic DNA, the template, was used for profiling of the TCR beta VDJ and CDR3. Via MiXCR, TCRdb re-called the reads, giving one row per CDR3 protein. This sample carries approximately 190,000 distinct CDR3 sequences, under 55% of them seen once, and the ten largest clones take approximately 9.4%. Sequencing was carried out using sorted CD4+, CD8+, or CD8+CD57+ T cells (not recorded which) from PBMCs. The receptors here all came from a human donor with aplastic anemia.

This chain joins TRBV5-4 and TRBJ1-1; tentative D call: TRBD1 (5 bases). The CDR3 is 14 residues long. Deletions cut 0 bases from V and 3 bases from J, with 9 bases between. Germline CDR1 and CDR2: SGHNT and YYREEE (reference sequence). Here the CDR3 reads CASSLEGDYTEAFF. CDR3 nucleotide sequence: TGTGCCAGCAGCTTGGAAGGGGATTACACTGAAGCTTTCTTT.

The chain combines TRBV28 with TRBJ2-7; no clear D gene. V dropped 4 bases and J dropped 3 bases, with 16 bases sitting between them. Germline CDR1 reads MDHEN; CDR2 reads SYDVKM. This CDR3 spans 15 amino acids. Here the CDR3 reads CASSSPLPAGYEQYF. CDR3 nucleotides: TGTGCCAGCAGTTCCCCCCTTCCGGCAGGCTACGAGCAGTACTTC.

This clonotype was seen a handful of times. V gene TRBV18 combines with J gene TRBJ2-7; 7 bases map to TRBD2. After removal of 6 bases from V and 6 bases from J, the junction contained 11 bases not matched to a gene. Per the germline V gene, CDR1 is KGHSH and CDR2 is LQKENI. CDR3 size: 14 residues. CDR3 residues: CASSQGLVYAEQYF. For the CDR3, the DNA is TGTGCCAGCTCCCAAGGACTAGTGTATGCCGAGCAGTACTTC.

This clonotype has just a few counts. The chain uses TRBV7-9 and TRBJ1-2; D is uncertain. The V gene's germline CDR1 is SEHNR and CDR2 FQNEAQ (reference sequence). The V gene lost 4 bases and the J gene lost 4 bases, with 13 bases spanning the gap. This CDR3 spans 14 amino acids. The chain's CDR3 is CASSSPDKFYGYTF. In nucleotides, the CDR3 is TGTGCCAGCAGCTCCCCCGACAAGTTCTATGGCTACACCTTC.

This chain uses TRBV20-1 with TRBJ2-7; TRBD2 might be the D (6 bases). The J call may be mistaken, given a closer DNA end match to TRBJ2-1. Germline V lookup: CDR1 DFQATT, CDR2 SNEGSKA (reference sequence). CDR3 length: 13 residues. The CDR3 here is CSAMETRPNEQFF. DNA of the CDR3: TGCAGTGCTATGGAGACTAGGCCCAATGAGCAGTTCTTC.

This clonotype was recorded at least ten times. The chain uses TRBV5-1 and TRBJ2-5; tentative D call: TRBD2 (5 bases). The CDR3 is made up of 13 amino acids. Germline lookup yields CDR1 SGHRS and CDR2 YFSETQ. V lost 3 bases, J lost 5 bases, and 11 bases lay in between. This chain's CDR3 is CASSSYPGETQYF. The CDR3 DNA sequence: TGCGCCAGCAGCTCTTATCCGGGGGAGACCCAGTACTTC.

The CDR3 nucleotides are TGTGCCACCAGTGATTTGCACTTCTCTGGAAACACCATATATTTT. This sequence encodes CATSDLHFSGNTIYF. V and J are TRBV24-1 and TRBJ1-3, with no clear D. Between the trimmed V and J ends, which lost 0 bases and 0 bases, there was a span of 5 bases. Germline CDR1 and CDR2: KGHDR and SFDVKD. This CDR3 spans 15 amino acids.

In this sample, this clonotype turned up a few times. The chain joins TRBV29-1 to TRBJ1-2; D gene unclear. This CDR3 has 11 amino acids. The V gene's germline CDR1 is SQVTM and CDR2 ANQGSEA. Trimming took off 3 bases at V and 3 bases at J, with 5 bases between the two ends. The CDR3 loop reads CSVDGDYGYTF. For the CDR3, the DNA is TGCAGCGTTGATGGTGACTATGGCTACACCTTC.

This clonotype was seen many times. The V gene is TRBV20-1, the J gene TRBJ2-7; 8 bases are shared with TRBD2. After removal of 0 bases from V and 2 bases from J, the junction contained 6 bases not matched to a gene. The length of the CDR3 is 15 residues. The germline gives CDR1 DFQATT, CDR2 SNEGSKA (reference sequence). CDR3 sequence: CSARERLANAYEQYF. Written as DNA, the CDR3 is TGCAGTGCTAGAGAGAGACTAGCGAACGCCTACGAGCAGTACTTC.

This clonotype was observed many times. This chain joins TRBV7-9 and TRBJ2-7; possible D gene TRBD2, 5 bases. The CDR3 totals 13 residues. Germline loops: CDR1 SEHNR, CDR2 FQNEAQ (reference sequence). With 5 bases removed from V and 1 base from J, the gap between germline ends came to 9 bases. CDR3 amino acids: CASSPRASYEQYF. The DNA for the CDR3 is TGTGCCAGCAGCCCGCGGGCTTCCTACGAGCAGTACTTC. Drawing the rest from reference TRBV7-9 and TRBJ2-7, the complete variable domain is DTGVSQNPRHKITKRGQNVTFRCDPISEHNRLYWYRQTLGQGPEFLTYFQNEAQLEKSRLLSDRFSAERPKGSFSTLEIQRTEQGDSAMYLCASSPRASYEQYFGPGTRLTVT.

This clonotype was seen at least ten times. This sequence joins TRBV6-6 and TRBJ1-1; 8 bases fit TRBD1. This CDR3 contains 15 residues. V shed 0 bases, J shed 4 bases, and the junction held 4 bases outside the gene matches. The germline V gene has CDR1 MNHNY and CDR2 SVGAGI (reference sequence). In DNA form, the CDR3 reads TGTGCCAGCAGTTACTCGACAGGGGTGAGCACTGAAGCTTTCTTT. It yields the protein CASSYSTGVSTEAFF.

The gene calls are TRBV2 and TRBJ1-6; the D gene is possibly TRBD1 (6 bases). V lost 6 bases, J lost 6 bases, and 6 bases lay in between. Germline V CDR1 and CDR2: SNHLY, FYNNEI. This CDR3 region has 12 residues. This CDR3 is CASRDSNSPLHF. The DNA for the CDR3 is TGTGCCAGCAGGGACAGTAATTCACCCCTCCACTTT.

The chain links TRBV2 to TRBJ2-5, with 10 bases lining up with TRBD1. Germline V gene data show CDR1 as SNHLY and CDR2 as FYNNEI. V lost 7 bases, J lost 9 bases, and 11 bases stayed unmatched. The CDR3 totals 14 residues. CDR3 in DNA: TGTGCCAGCACTCGACAGGGGGCGGGTCAGCCCCAGTACTTC. Translation: CASTRQGAGQPQYF.

This sequence joins TRBV19 and TRBJ1-2; no definite D call. The CDR3 has 11 residues. Germline CDR1 reads LNHDA; CDR2 reads SQIVND (reference sequence). V dropped 7 bases and J dropped 7 bases, with 10 bases sitting between them. The CDR3 DNA is TGTGCCAGTACCAATTACGGTGGCTACACCTTC. This translates into CASTNYGGYTF.

This clonotype was detected many times. CDR3 bases: TGTGCCAGCAGTGACCTGCTAGCGGGAGTGGGGGAGCAGTACTTC. Protein product: CASSDLLAGVGEQYF. This chain uses TRBV2 with TRBJ2-7; 10 bases map to TRBD2. The junction had 9 bases not matched to a gene; V was cut back by 3 bases and J by 7 bases. The CDR3 consists of 15 residues. Germline V lookup: CDR1 SNHLY, CDR2 FYNNEI.

This clonotype appeared a few times. One end of the junction does not line up with germline, which may come from a read error. This chain links TRBV10-3 with TRBJ1-4, with unresolved D. The CDR3 loop spans 13 amino acids. CDR1 is ENHRY, CDR2 SYGVKD, per germline. CDR3 protein: CASSDGTNEKLFF. The CDR3 region has the DNA TGTGCCAGCAGTGACGGGACTAATGAAAAACTGTTTTTT.

The CDR3, as DNA: TGTGCCAGCAATCGACAGGAGAATTCACCCCTCCACTTT. This encodes CASNRQENSPLHF. The V call is TRBV2, the J call TRBJ1-6; perhaps TRBD1 as D (6 bases). The CDR3 sequence is 13 residues long. The ends were cut back, 7 bases at V and 7 bases at J, with 11 bases in the middle. Germline loops: CDR1 SNHLY, CDR2 FYNNEI.

This clonotype was detected many times. The rearrangement links TRBV4-1 to TRBJ2-2; D is ambiguous. The ends were cut back, 0 bases at V and 3 bases at J, with 11 bases in the middle. This CDR3 has 16 residues. Germline V gives CDR1 MGHRA, CDR2 YSYEKL. CDR3 nucleotides: TGCGCCAGCAGCCAAGATGGTTCTGGTTACACCGGGGAGCTGTTTTTT. Translation: CASSQDGSGYTGELFF.

This clonotype was picked up a small number of times. This clone may be a read error of a much larger clone one base away. As the CDR3 is not closed by the conserved phenylalanine or tryptophan, this likely results from a read error. This sequence joins TRBV20-1 and TRBJ1-5, with 7 bases matching TRBD1. Germline CDR1 DFQATT, CDR2 SNEGSKA (reference sequence). V was pared by 6 bases and J by 2 bases, with 7 bases of the junction left unmatched. The CDR3 is made up of 14 amino acids. CDR3 amino acids: CSAMDRSGNQPQHC. For the CDR3, the DNA is TGCAGTGCAATGGACAGGTCGGGCAATCAGCCCCAGCATTGT.

This clonotype has a count of ten or more. The V gene is TRBV5-4, the J gene TRBJ2-5; D is ambiguous. The CDR3 is made up of 13 amino acids. Deletions cut 0 bases from V and 2 bases from J, with 5 bases between. The germline V gene encodes CDR1 SGHNT and CDR2 YYREEE (reference sequence). CDR3 nucleotide sequence: TGTGCCAGCAGCTTGGCAGAGCAAGAGACCCAGTACTTC. This sequence encodes CASSLAEQETQYF.

The chain links TRBV6-4 to TRBJ1-1; no clear D. Germline values: CDR1 MRHNA, CDR2 SNTAGT. The CDR3 extends over 14 amino acids. Between the trimmed V and J ends, which lost 0 bases and 4 bases, there was a span of 9 bases. This chain's CDR3 is CASSDSGRATEAFF. The CDR3, as DNA: TGTGCCAGCAGTGACTCTGGCCGAGCCACTGAAGCTTTCTTT.

The genes are TRBV7-3 and TRBJ2-5; a possible D gene is TRBD2 (6 bases). The CDR3 sequence is 15 residues long. V lost 2 bases, J lost 5 bases, and 15 bases lay in between. The germline V gene encodes CDR1 SGHTA and CDR2 FQGTGA. CDR3 in DNA: TGTGCCAGCAGCTTAGGGCCTAGCGCCTCGGAGACCCAGTACTTC. This gives the protein CASSLGPSASETQYF. Full variable domain (missing parts from reference TRBV7-3 and TRBJ2-5): GAGVSQTPSNKVTEKGKYVELRCDPISGHTALYWYRQSLGQGPEFLIYFQGTGAADDSGLPNDRFFAVRPEGSVSTLKIQRTERGDSAVYLCASSLGPSASETQYFGPGTRLLVL.

This clonotype was seen at least ten times. The chain links TRBV24-1 to TRBJ1-1; D possibly corresponds to TRBD1 (5 bases). Trimming took off 2 bases at V and 4 bases at J, with 10 bases between the two ends. In germline, CDR1 is KGHDR, CDR2 SFDVKD. The CDR3 is 14 amino acids. The CDR3 region has the DNA TGTGCCACCAGTGATTCCCTTGGGGGCACTGAAGCTTTCTTT. Its protein product is CATSDSLGGTEAFF.

The chain has TRBV4-3 and TRBJ1-3; no clear D. Trimming took off 3 bases at V and 0 bases at J, with 15 bases between the two ends. The CDR3 is 17 amino acids. In germline, CDR1 is LGHNA, CDR2 YSLEER. The CDR3 reads CASSQEEARNSGNTIYF. CDR3 DNA sequence: TGCGCCAGCAGCCAGGAAGAAGCCCGCAACTCTGGAAACACCATATATTTT.

This clonotype was picked up a small number of times. The chain links TRBV9 to TRBJ2-1; 10 nucleotides align to TRBD2. CDR3 length: 17 residues. The V gene end was trimmed by 4 bases and the J gene end by 6 bases; junction bases not matched to a gene: 13. Germline loops: CDR1 SGDLS, CDR2 YYNGEE. The CDR3 here is CASSTIPTSGRGNEQFF. The CDR3 bases are TGTGCCAGCAGCACCATACCCACCAGCGGGAGGGGCAATGAGCAGTTCTTC.

As regards this clonotype: A read error may account for a junction end that differs from germline. The J gene is TRBJ2-7, the V gene TRBV7-7; 9 bases match TRBD2. CDR3 size: 16 residues. Germline V lookup: CDR1 SSHAT, CDR2 FNYEAQ (reference sequence). The CDR3 is CASSPRRRGGEYEQYF. CDR3 coding DNA: TGTGCTAGCAGCCCACGCCGGCGGGGGGGAGAGTACGAGCAGTACTTC.

The chain links TRBV7-9 to TRBJ1-4; D not resolved. Germline CDR1 and CDR2: SEHNR and FQNEAQ (reference sequence). This CDR3 region has 14 residues. V lost 5 bases and J 6 bases, leaving 13 bases between the germline ends. In DNA form, the CDR3 reads TGTGCCAGCAGCCCCGGGGTCCGTGATGAAAAACTGTTTTTT. It translates to CASSPGVRDEKLFF.

This clonotype has only a few counts. This chain links TRBV24-1 with TRBJ1-4, with TRBD1 as a possible D gene (6 bases). Trimming removed 7 bases at V and 0 bases at J, with 11 bases between. The CDR3 has 15 residues. CDR1 is KGHDR, CDR2 SFDVKD, per germline. The CDR3 sequence is CATSLGQATNEKLFF. DNA of the CDR3: TGTGCCACCAGCTTGGGACAAGCAACTAATGAAAAACTGTTTTTT.

A remark on this clonotype: No conserved phenylalanine or tryptophan ends this CDR3, so it is likely a read error. The chain carries TRBV25-1 and TRBJ1-4; 8 positions match TRBD1. Germline lookup yields CDR1 MGHDK and CDR2 SYGVNS. After removal of 4 bases from V and 14 bases from J, the junction contained 3 bases not matched to a gene. CDR3 length: 11 amino acids. The CDR3: CASSAQGVLFV. CDR3 bases: TGTGCCAGCAGTGCACAGGGGGTTCTGTTTGTT.

The table lists this clonotype with a count of one. V usage is TRBV24-1 and J usage is TRBJ2-2; possibly TRBD1 for D (5 bases). The germline V gene encodes CDR1 KGHDR and CDR2 SFDVKD. V gave up 1 base and J gave up 1 base, with 6 bases separating them. CDR3 length: 15 amino acids. The CDR3 reads CATSDFQGNTGELFF. For the CDR3, the DNA is TGTGCCACCAGTGATTTTCAGGGGAACACCGGGGAGCTGTTTTTT.

The table lists this clonotype with many counts. V and J are TRBV20-1 and TRBJ2-1, with a weak D call TRBD2 (6 bases). Per the germline V gene, CDR1 is DFQATT and CDR2 is SNEGSKA (reference sequence). The CDR3 contains 17 residues. Trimming removed 5 bases from V and 0 bases from J, with 20 bases in between. The DNA of the CDR3 is TGCAGTGCTGGGACCCCCTCTAGCGCGAGCTCCTACAATGAGCAGTTCTTC. Protein sequence: CSAGTPSSASSYNEQFF.